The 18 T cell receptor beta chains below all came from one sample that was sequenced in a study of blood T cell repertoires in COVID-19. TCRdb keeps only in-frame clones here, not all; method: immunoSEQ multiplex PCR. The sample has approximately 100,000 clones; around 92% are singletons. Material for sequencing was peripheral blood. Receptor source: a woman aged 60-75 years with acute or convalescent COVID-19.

Here the CDR3 reads CASSVAAGFAQDYGYTF. In DNA form, the CDR3 reads TGTGCCAGCAGCGTAGCGGCAGGGTTTGCTCAAGACTATGGCTACACCTTC. The V and J genes are TRBV9 and TRBJ1-2; D possibly corresponds to TRBD1 (5 bases). From germline, CDR1 is SGDLS and CDR2 YYNGEE. V lost 0 bases and J 3 bases, leaving 18 bases between the germline ends. This CDR3 is 17 amino acids long. The full variable domain, in which reference TRBV9 and TRBJ1-2 provide the parts outside the CDR3, is DSGVTQTPKHLITATGQRVTLRCSPRSGDLSVYWYQQSLDQGLQFLIQYYNGEERAKGNILERFSAQQFPDLHSELNLSSLELGDSALYFCASSVAAGFAQDYGYTFGSGTRLTVV.

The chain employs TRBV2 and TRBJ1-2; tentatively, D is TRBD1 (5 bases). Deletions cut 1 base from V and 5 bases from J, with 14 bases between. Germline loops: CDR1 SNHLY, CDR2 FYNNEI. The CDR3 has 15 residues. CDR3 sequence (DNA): TGTGCCAGCAGTGAAGATTCCGGGGGGGGTTATGGCTACACCTTC. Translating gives CASSEDSGGGYGYTF.

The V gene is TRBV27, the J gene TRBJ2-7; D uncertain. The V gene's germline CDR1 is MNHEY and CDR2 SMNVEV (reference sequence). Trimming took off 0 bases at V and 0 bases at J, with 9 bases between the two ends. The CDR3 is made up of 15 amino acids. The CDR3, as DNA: TGTGCCAGCAGTTTATCCCCCCTGAGCTCCTACGAGCAGTACTTC. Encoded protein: CASSLSPLSSYEQYF.

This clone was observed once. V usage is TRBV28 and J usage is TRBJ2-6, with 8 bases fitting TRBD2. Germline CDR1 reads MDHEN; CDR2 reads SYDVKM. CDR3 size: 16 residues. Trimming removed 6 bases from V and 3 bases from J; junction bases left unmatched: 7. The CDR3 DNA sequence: TGTGCCAGCAGAGCGGGGGCCGTTGATGGGGCCAACGTCCTGACTTTC. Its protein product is CASRAGAVDGANVLTF. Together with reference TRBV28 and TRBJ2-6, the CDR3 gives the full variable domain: DVKVTQSSRYLVKRTGEKVFLECVQDMDHENMFWYRQDPGLGLRLIYFSYDVKMKEKGDIPEGYSVSREKKERFSLILESASTNQTSMYLCASRAGAVDGANVLTFGAGSRLTVL.

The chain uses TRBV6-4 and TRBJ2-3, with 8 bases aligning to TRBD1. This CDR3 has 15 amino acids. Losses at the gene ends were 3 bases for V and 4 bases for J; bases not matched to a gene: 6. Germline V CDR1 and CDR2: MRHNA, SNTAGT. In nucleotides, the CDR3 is TGTGCCAGCAGTGAGCAGGGGGCGCGGGCAGATACGCAGTATTTT. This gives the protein CASSEQGARADTQYF.

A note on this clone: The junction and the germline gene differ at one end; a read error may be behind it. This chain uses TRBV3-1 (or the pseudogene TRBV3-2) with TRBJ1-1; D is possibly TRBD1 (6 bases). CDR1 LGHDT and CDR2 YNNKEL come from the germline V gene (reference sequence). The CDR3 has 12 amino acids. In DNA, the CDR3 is TGTGCCAGCAGGAACCCCGGGACACGGGCAAGCTTT. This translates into CASRNPGTRASF.

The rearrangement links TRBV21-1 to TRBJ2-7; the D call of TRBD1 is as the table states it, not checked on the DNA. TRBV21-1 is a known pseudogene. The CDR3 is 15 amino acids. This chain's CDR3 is CASSSRGQFSYEQYF. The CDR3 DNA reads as TGTGCCAGCAGCAGCAGGGGGCAATTTTCCTACGAGCAGTACTTC.

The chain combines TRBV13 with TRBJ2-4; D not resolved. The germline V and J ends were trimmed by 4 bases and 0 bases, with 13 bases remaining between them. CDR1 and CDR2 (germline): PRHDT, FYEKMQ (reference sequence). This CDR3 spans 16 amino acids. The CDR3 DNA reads TGTGCCAGCAGCTCGACTGAAACCATAGCCAAAAACATTCAGTACTTC. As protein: CASSSTETIAKNIQYF.

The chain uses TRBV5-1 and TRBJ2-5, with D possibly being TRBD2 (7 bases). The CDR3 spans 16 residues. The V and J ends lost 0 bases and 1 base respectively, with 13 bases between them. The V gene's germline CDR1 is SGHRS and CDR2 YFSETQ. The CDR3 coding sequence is TGCGCCAGCAGCTTGGGGGCGGGGGCCATCCAAGAGACCCAGTACTTC. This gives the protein CASSLGAGAIQETQYF.

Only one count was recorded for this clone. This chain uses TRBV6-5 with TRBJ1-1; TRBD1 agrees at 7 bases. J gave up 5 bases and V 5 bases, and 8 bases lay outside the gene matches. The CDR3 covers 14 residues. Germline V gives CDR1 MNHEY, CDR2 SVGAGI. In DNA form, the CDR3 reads TGTGCCAGCAGTATTGACAGGGTGAGGACTGAAGCTTTCTTT. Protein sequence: CASSIDRVRTEAFF.

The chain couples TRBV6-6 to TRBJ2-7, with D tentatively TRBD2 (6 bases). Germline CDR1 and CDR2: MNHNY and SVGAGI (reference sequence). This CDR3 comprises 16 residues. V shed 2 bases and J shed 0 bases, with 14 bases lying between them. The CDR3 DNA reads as TGTGCCAGCAGTTACGGGTTGGGGGGTAGCTCCTACGAGCAGTACTTC. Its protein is CASSYGLGGSSYEQYF.

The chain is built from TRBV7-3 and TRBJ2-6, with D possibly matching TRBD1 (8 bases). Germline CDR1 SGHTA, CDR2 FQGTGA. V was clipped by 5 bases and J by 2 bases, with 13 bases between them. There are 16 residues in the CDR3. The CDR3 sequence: CASSPQGGAGANVLTF. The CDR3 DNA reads TGTGCCAGCAGCCCACAGGGGGGGGCTGGGGCCAACGTCCTGACTTTC.

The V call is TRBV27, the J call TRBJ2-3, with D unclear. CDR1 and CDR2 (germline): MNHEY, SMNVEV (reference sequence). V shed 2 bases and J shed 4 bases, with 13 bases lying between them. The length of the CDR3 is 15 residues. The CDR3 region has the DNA TGTGCCAGCAGTTTAAGAGCGCTGTGGGCAGATACGCAGTATTTT. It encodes CASSLRALWADTQYF.

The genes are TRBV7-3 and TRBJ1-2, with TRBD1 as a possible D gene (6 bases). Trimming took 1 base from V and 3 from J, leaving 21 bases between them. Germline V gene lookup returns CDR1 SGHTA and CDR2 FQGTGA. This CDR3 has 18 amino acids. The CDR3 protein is CASSLRGLQGTFDYGYTF. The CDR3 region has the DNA TGTGCCAGCAGCTTAAGGGGCCTACAGGGAACTTTCGACTATGGCTACACCTTC.

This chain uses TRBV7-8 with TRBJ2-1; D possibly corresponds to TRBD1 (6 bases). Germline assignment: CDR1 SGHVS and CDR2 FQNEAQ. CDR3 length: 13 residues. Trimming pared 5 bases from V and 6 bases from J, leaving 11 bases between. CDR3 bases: TGTGCCAGCAGCCCCAACAGGGTCAATGAGCAGTTCTTC. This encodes CASSPNRVNEQFF.

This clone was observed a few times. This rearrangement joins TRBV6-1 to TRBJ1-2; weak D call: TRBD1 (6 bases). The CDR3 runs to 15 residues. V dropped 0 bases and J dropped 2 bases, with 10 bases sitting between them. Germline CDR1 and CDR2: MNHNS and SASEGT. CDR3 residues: CASSEATGKNYGYTF. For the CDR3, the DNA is TGTGCCAGCAGTGAAGCAACAGGGAAGAACTATGGCTACACCTTC.

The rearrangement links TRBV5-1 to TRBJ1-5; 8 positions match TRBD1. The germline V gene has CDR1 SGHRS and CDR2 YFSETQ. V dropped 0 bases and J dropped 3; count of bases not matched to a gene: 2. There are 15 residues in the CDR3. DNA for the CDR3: TGCGCCAGCAGCTTGGGACAGGGGACCAATCAGCCCCAGCATTTT. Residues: CASSLGQGTNQPQHF.

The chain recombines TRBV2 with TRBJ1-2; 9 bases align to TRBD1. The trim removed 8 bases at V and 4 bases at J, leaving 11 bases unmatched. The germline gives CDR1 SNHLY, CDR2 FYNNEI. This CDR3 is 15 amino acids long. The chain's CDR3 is CASRPRTGGSYGYTF. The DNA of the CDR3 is TGTGCCAGCCGGCCCCGCACAGGGGGCTCCTATGGCTACACCTTC.